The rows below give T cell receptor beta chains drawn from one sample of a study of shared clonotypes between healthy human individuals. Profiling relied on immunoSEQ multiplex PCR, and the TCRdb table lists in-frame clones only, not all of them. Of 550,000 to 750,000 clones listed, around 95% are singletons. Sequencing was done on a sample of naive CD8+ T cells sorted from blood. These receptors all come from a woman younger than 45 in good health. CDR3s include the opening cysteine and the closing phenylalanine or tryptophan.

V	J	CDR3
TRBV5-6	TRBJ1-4	CASSFQPTNEKLFF
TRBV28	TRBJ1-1	CASNTRDRASRNTEAFF
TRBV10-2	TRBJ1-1	CASSGTEAFF
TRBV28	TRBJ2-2	CASSELISSPGELFF
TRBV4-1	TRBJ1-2	CASSQDPSTNYGYTF
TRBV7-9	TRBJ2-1	CASSLVGKEYNEQFF
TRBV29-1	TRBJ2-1	CSGVAGHSYNEQFF
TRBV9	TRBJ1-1	CASSGGESTEAFF
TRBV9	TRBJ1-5	CASSVEDRDQPQHF
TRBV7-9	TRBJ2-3	CASMDGPSTDTQYF
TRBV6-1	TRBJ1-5	CASSEGHPSNQPQHF
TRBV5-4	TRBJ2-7	CASSLRASATYEQYF
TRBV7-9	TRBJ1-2	CASSPGGRGDGYTF
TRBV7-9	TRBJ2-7	CASSEDRDYEQYF
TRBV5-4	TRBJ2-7	CASSLMTSGMNEQYF
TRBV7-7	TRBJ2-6	CASSARLSGPGANVLTF
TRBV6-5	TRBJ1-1	CASSYSRGNTEAFF
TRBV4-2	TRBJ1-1	CASSHTRGGNTEAFF
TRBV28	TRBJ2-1	CASSFDEGDPLSSYNEQFF
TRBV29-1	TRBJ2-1	CSVVQNTYNEQFF
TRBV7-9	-	CASGGLGGSSYEQYF
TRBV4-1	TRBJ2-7	CASSLGTGQYEQYF
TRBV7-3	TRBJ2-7	CASSPGLAGGPHEQYF
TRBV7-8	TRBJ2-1	CASSPYLAGGYNEQFF
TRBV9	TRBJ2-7	CASSVNLGLDEQYF
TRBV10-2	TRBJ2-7	CASSLAETYEQYF
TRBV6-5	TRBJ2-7	CASSYGGTGYEQYF
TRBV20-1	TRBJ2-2	CSARSGGELFF
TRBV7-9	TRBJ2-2	CASSPRLAGDTGELFF
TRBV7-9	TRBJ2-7	CASSSRSSGNLYEQYF
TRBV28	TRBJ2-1	CASTAGGYNEQFF
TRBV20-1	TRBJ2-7	CSALDYEQYF
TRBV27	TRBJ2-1	CASSLDRLYNEQFF
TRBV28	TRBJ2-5	CASSFLGIQETQYF
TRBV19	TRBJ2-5	CASSVWGQETQYF
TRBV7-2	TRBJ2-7	CASSLGGDRAYEQYF